This TCR beta chain comes out of a study of identical twins. Overall study findings and caveats: Among out-of-frame alpha sequences shared by twins, low generation probability occurred in excess. The study found that models underestimated out-of-frame TCR alpha sharing in monozygotic twins. Cord blood beta clonotypes that were abundant carried fewer insertions, and memory repertoires showed no such trend.

Regarding this clonotype: Its antigen is unidentified.

In TCRdb, the 5' RACE reads were re-called with MiXCR into one record per CDR3 protein. The sample has about 200,000 distinct CDR3 sequences; around 6.9% are singletons. Losses at the gene ends were 9 bases for V and 0 bases for J; bases not matched to a gene: 6. Per germline, CDR1 SGHNT and CDR2 YYREEE (reference sequence). The CDR3 loop spans 13 amino acids. The data also belong to a second study, concerning yellow fever vaccine responses in identical twins.

The chain links TRBV5-4 to TRBJ2-7; TRBD2 matches 7 bases. This TCR was sampled from a woman under 30 in good health. Material: memory (CD45RO+) T cells sorted from blood. The CDR3 is CATHGTNSYEQYF. The CDR3 DNA follows: TGTGCCACCCACGGGACTAACTCCTACGAGCAGTACTTC.